These 29 T cell receptor beta chains came from one sample sequenced in a study of blood T cell repertoires in COVID-19. The repertoire was sequenced with immunoSEQ multiplex PCR; TCRdb's copy has only in-frame clones and lacks some. The sample contains 200,000 to 300,000 clones, 75% to 90% of which appear only once. Sequenced sample: peripheral blood. These TCRs come from a man between 25 and 39 years old with active or convalescent COVID-19.

This clone has just a few counts. This chain uses TRBV19 with TRBJ2-3; D not certain. CDR1 is LNHDA and CDR2 is SQIVND in the germline V gene (reference sequence). The CDR3 sequence is 12 residues long. V was shortened by 6 bases and J by 6 bases, with 10 bases between the two germline ends. Here the CDR3 reads CASRDRSDTQYF. DNA for the CDR3: TGTGCCAGTAGAGACCGGAGCGATACGCAGTATTTT.

In its sample, this clone was seen once. The chain recombines TRBV2 with TRBJ1-5, with TRBD1 identical over 7 bases. The V gene end was trimmed by 8 bases and the J gene end by 5 bases; junction bases not matched to a gene: 6. The CDR3 has 13 residues. The V gene's germline CDR1 is SNHLY and CDR2 FYNNEI. Here the CDR3 DNA reads TGTGCCAGCGGAGAACAGGGGCATCAGCCCCAGCATTTT. It is translated as CASGEQGHQPQHF.

V is TRBV7-6 and J is TRBJ1-2; 8 nucleotides match TRBD1. Germline-derived CDR1 and CDR2 are SGHVS and FNYEAQ. The V gene end was trimmed by 5 bases and the J gene end by 8 bases; junction bases not matched to a gene: 16. The CDR3 spans 16 residues. DNA for the CDR3: TGTGCCAGCAGCCACAGGCAGGGGGCGCGAGTCGGGGGCTACACCTTC. This encodes CASSHRQGARVGGYTF.

The genes are TRBV12-3 or TRBV12-4 and TRBJ1-6, with D possibly being TRBD1 (6 bases). Between the trimmed V and J ends, which lost 5 bases and 9 bases, there was a span of 8 bases. The CDR3 is made up of 12 amino acids. The chain's CDR3 is CASSDRSSPLHF. CDR3 in DNA: TGTGCCAGCAGTGACAGGAGTTCACCCCTCCACTTT.

This clone appeared a few times. V is TRBV6-1 and J is TRBJ1-6, with 7 bases matching TRBD1. Germline CDR1 and CDR2: MNHNS and SASEGT. The CDR3 contains 18 residues. With 2 bases clipped from V and 0 bases from J, the junction kept 7 bases outside the gene matches. The CDR3 DNA reads TGTGCCAGCAGTGAATACTTGGCAGGGGGCTCCTATAATTCACCCCTCCACTTT. Translated, it gives CASSEYLAGGSYNSPLHF.

The V gene is TRBV4-2, the J gene TRBJ2-1; 7 bases are a match to TRBD2. J was trimmed by 4 bases and V by 4 bases; bases with no gene match: 7. CDR3 size: 15 residues. Germline CDR1 LGHNA, CDR2 YNFKEQ. CDR3 coding DNA: TGTGCCAGCAGCCCGGAGCGGGGTTATTACAATGAGCAGTTCTTC. This sequence encodes CASSPERGYYNEQFF.

The V and J genes are TRBV2 and TRBJ1-2; D is uncertain. Germline V gene lookup returns CDR1 SNHLY and CDR2 FYNNEI. The CDR3 has 12 residues. V lost 2 bases, J lost 2 bases, and 3 bases lay in between. The CDR3 spells CASSEQNYGYTF. CDR3 sequence (DNA): TGTGCCAGCAGTGAACAGAACTATGGCTACACCTTC. Drawing the rest from reference TRBV2 and TRBJ1-2, the complete variable domain is EPEVTQTPSHQVTQMGQEVILRCVPISNHLYFYWYRQILGQKVEFLVSFYNNEISEKSEIFDDQFSVERPDGSNFTLKIRSTKLEDSAMYFCASSEQNYGYTFGSGTRLTVV.

V is TRBV10-3 and J is TRBJ2-1, with no clear D. Per germline, CDR1 ENHRY and CDR2 SYGVKD. Between the trimmed V and J ends, which lost 8 bases and 2 bases, there was a span of 16 bases. The CDR3 length is 15 residues. CDR3 sequence reads: CAIGRGDLPYNEQFF. In DNA, the CDR3 is TGTGCCATCGGTCGAGGTGATCTCCCCTACAATGAGCAGTTCTTC.

This chain uses TRBV6-1 with TRBJ2-3; 8 bases are shared with TRBD2. This CDR3 has 17 residues. J lost 2 bases, V lost 0 bases, and 7 bases had no gene match. The germline V gene has CDR1 MNHNS and CDR2 SASEGT. The CDR3 region is CASSEAGAGGPTDTQYF. As DNA, the CDR3 is TGTGCCAGCAGTGAAGCGGGGGCGGGGGGACCCACAGATACGCAGTATTTT.

The chain joins TRBV7-6 to TRBJ2-5, with a tentative D call TRBD1 (5 bases). This CDR3 comprises 13 residues. Germline V gives CDR1 SGHVS, CDR2 FNYEAQ. Trimming shortened V by 2 bases and J by 4 bases, and 8 bases separated the two germline ends. Written as DNA, the CDR3 is TGTGCCAGCAGCTTATGGCAGGGAGAGACCCAGTACTTC. Translation: CASSLWQGETQYF.

The J gene is TRBJ2-1, the V gene TRBV10-2; 9 nucleotides line up with TRBD2. The junction had 4 bases not matched to a gene; V was cut back by 2 bases and J by 8 bases. The CDR3 spans 14 residues. From germline, CDR1 is WSHSY and CDR2 SAAADI. CDR3 residues: CASSEAGGPHEQFF. Written as DNA, the CDR3 is TGCGCCAGCAGTGAGGCGGGGGGGCCCCATGAGCAGTTCTTC.

CDR3 sequence: CASSTPSWANTEAFF. Here the CDR3 DNA reads TGTGCCAGCTCCACCCCCTCATGGGCGAACACTGAAGCTTTCTTT. The genes are TRBV5-8 and TRBJ1-1; no reliable D call. The CDR3 has 15 amino acids. Germline V gene sequence: CDR1 SGHTS, CDR2 YDEGEE. Trimming removed 7 bases at V and 1 base at J, with 17 bases between.

This clone showed up just a few times. The CDR3 nucleotides are TGTGCCAGCTCACCGACAGGGTCCGTGGCTCAGCCCCAGCATTTT. Residues: CASSPTGSVAQPQHF. The gene calls are TRBV18 and TRBJ1-5; 7 bases are a match to TRBD1. Unmatched junction bases numbered 8, after V lost 3 bases and J lost 6 bases. CDR1 KGHSH and CDR2 LQKENI come from the germline V gene. The CDR3 is 15 amino acids.

This chain joins TRBV5-1 and TRBJ1-1; 8 positions match TRBD1. The CDR3 length is 14 residues. Germline CDR1 reads SGHRS; CDR2 reads YFSETQ. V was clipped by 4 bases and J by 0 bases; unmatched bases: 2. The CDR3 bases are TGCGCCAGCAGCCCAGGGGGCATGAACACTGAAGCTTTCTTT. This translates into CASSPGGMNTEAFF.

This chain connects TRBV15 to TRBJ1-1, with D tentatively TRBD1 (6 bases). Germline values: CDR1 LNHNV, CDR2 YYDKDF (reference sequence). V was shortened by 0 bases and J by 4 bases, with 6 bases between the two germline ends. The CDR3 is made up of 13 amino acids. CDR3 sequence (DNA): TGTGCCACCAGCAGAGAAGGGGGCACTGAAGCTTTCTTT. Its protein product is CATSREGGTEAFF. Using reference TRBV15 and TRBJ1-1 for the parts outside the CDR3, the full variable domain is DAMVIQNPRYQVTQFGKPVTLSCSQTLNHNVMYWYQQKSSQAPKLLFHYYDKDFNNEADTPDNFQSRRPNTSFCFLDIRSPGLGDTAMYLCATSREGGTEAFFGQGTRLTVV.

This clone occurred a few times. The chain is built from TRBV18 and TRBJ2-7, with 7 bases identical to TRBD1. The CDR3 covers 14 residues. Germline assignment: CDR1 KGHSH and CDR2 LQKENI. The junction had 5 bases not matched to a gene; V was cut back by 4 bases and J by 2 bases. This CDR3 reads CASSHRDRTYEQYF. CDR3 bases: TGTGCCAGCTCACACCGGGACAGAACCTACGAGCAGTACTTC.

The V gene is TRBV27, the J gene TRBJ1-2; D is perhaps TRBD1 (6 bases). The CDR3 length is 13 residues. Trimming stripped 2 bases from V and 7 bases from J, with 11 bases between. In germline, CDR1 is MNHEY, CDR2 SMNVEV (reference sequence). CDR3 in amino acids: CASSLNRARGYTF. CDR3 nucleotide sequence: TGTGCCAGCAGTTTAAACAGGGCTCGTGGCTACACCTTC.

As concerns this clone: One junction end disagrees with the germline gene, perhaps due to a read error. V is TRBV29-1 and J is TRBJ1-2, with TRBD1 matching 12 bases. The CDR3 is 17 amino acids. The germline gives CDR1 SQVTM, CDR2 ANQGSEA. The CDR3 nucleotides read TGCAGCGCTGAAACCGGGACAGGGGGCATCTACGGCTATGGCTACACCTTC. It is translated as CSAETGTGGIYGYGYTF.

This chain connects TRBV10-2 to TRBJ1-4; the match to TRBD1 covers 7 bases. Germline CDR1 reads WSHSY; CDR2 reads SAAADI. V lost 3 bases to trimming and J lost 3 bases; unmatched junction nucleotides: 7. The CDR3 sequence is 16 residues long. The CDR3 loop is CASSELKGAANEKLFF. CDR3 nucleotides: TGCGCCAGCAGTGAACTGAAGGGGGCAGCTAATGAAAAACTGTTTTTT.

The V and J genes are TRBV10-3 and TRBJ1-1; D is perhaps TRBD1 (6 bases). Per germline, CDR1 ENHRY and CDR2 SYGVKD. V lost 3 bases to trimming and J lost 3 bases, with 14 bases between them. This CDR3 has 15 amino acids. The CDR3 spells CAISDPGVGYTEAFF. CDR3 DNA: TGTGCCATCAGTGACCCAGGGGTCGGGTACACTGAAGCTTTCTTT.

This chain connects TRBV10-1 to TRBJ2-7; tentatively, D is TRBD2 (7 bases). V was trimmed by 4 bases and J by 4 bases, leaving 11 bases between them. Germline V CDR1 and CDR2: WNHNN, SYGVQD (reference sequence). This CDR3 region has 13 residues. CDR3 in amino acids: CASSAGGLYEQYF. In DNA form, the CDR3 reads TGCGCCAGCAGTGCGGGGGGCCTATACGAGCAGTACTTC.

The chain joins TRBV9 to TRBJ2-1; D possibly corresponds to TRBD2 (6 bases). Germline values: CDR1 SGDLS, CDR2 YYNGEE. Between the trimmed V and J ends, which lost 0 bases and 6 bases, there was a span of 10 bases. The CDR3 covers 14 residues. The CDR3 coding sequence is TGTGCCAGCAGCGTAGGCGGGGACGGCAATGAGCAGTTCTTC. Protein product: CASSVGGDGNEQFF. The whole variable domain, filled in from reference TRBV9 and TRBJ2-1, reads DSGVTQTPKHLITATGQRVTLRCSPRSGDLSVYWYQQSLDQGLQFLIQYYNGEERAKGNILERFSAQQFPDLHSELNLSSLELGDSALYFCASSVGGDGNEQFFGPGTRLTVL.

The rearrangement links TRBV6-1 to TRBJ1-1; weak D call: TRBD1 (5 bases). The CDR3 has 15 residues. Deletions cut 3 bases from V and 1 base from J, with 12 bases between. Germline V CDR1 and CDR2: MNHNS, SASEGT. The CDR3 DNA sequence: TGTGCCAGCAGTGATTGGGGGACTAGGAACACTGAAGCTTTCTTT. Its translation is CASSDWGTRNTEAFF.

The chain employs TRBV5-1 and TRBJ2-3, with 7 bases aligning to TRBD2. The CDR3 is 17 residues long. From germline, CDR1 is SGHRS and CDR2 YFSETQ. V dropped 4 bases and J dropped 2; count of bases not matched to a gene: 13. Here the CDR3 reads CASSPVIYGGTTDTQYF. The CDR3 nucleotides read TGCGCCAGCAGCCCCGTTATCTACGGGGGGACCACAGATACGCAGTATTTT.

This rearrangement joins TRBV27 to TRBJ1-1; weak D call: TRBD1 (5 bases). V gave up 5 bases and J gave up 3 bases, with 10 bases separating them. This CDR3 region has 13 residues. Germline V lookup: CDR1 MNHEY, CDR2 SMNVEV (reference sequence). In DNA form, the CDR3 reads TGTGCCAGCAGTGTCCCAGGGTACACTGAAGCTTTCTTT. This sequence encodes CASSVPGYTEAFF.

The CDR3 region is CASSKKAPGQDRQPQHF. CDR3 coding DNA: TGTGCCAGCAGCAAAAAGGCCCCGGGACAGGATCGTCAGCCCCAGCATTTT. The chain carries TRBV21-1 and TRBJ1-5; the listed D gene, TRBD1, was not tested against the DNA. TRBV21-1 is assigned pseudogene status. The CDR3 extends over 17 amino acids.

The chain uses TRBV6-5 and TRBJ2-3; a possible D gene is TRBD1 (5 bases). The V gene's germline CDR1 is MNHEY and CDR2 SVGAGI. The CDR3 has 14 amino acids. Trimming stripped 8 bases from V and 7 bases from J, with 19 bases between. This CDR3 reads CASGVNWGANTQYF. The CDR3 nucleotides read TGTGCCAGCGGGGTTAATTGGGGCGCGAATACGCAGTATTTT.

The J gene is TRBJ2-5, the V gene TRBV7-3; 8 bases are a match to TRBD2. Germline CDR1 and CDR2: SGHTA and FQGTGA. The CDR3 is 16 residues long. After removal of 2 bases from V and 1 base from J, the junction contained 6 bases not matched to a gene. CDR3 coding DNA: TGTGCCAGCAGCTTATTTGCGGGGGGCCTCCAAGAGACCCAGTACTTC. Amino acid sequence: CASSLFAGGLQETQYF.

The rearrangement joins TRBV11-2 to TRBJ2-5; maybe TRBD2 (5 bases). V lost 6 bases, J lost 5 bases, and 13 bases lay in between. The length of the CDR3 is 13 residues. Germline assignment: CDR1 SGHAT and CDR2 FQNNGV. The CDR3 is CASRKSPGETQYF. The CDR3 bases are TGTGCCAGCAGGAAATCGCCGGGGGAGACCCAGTACTTC.